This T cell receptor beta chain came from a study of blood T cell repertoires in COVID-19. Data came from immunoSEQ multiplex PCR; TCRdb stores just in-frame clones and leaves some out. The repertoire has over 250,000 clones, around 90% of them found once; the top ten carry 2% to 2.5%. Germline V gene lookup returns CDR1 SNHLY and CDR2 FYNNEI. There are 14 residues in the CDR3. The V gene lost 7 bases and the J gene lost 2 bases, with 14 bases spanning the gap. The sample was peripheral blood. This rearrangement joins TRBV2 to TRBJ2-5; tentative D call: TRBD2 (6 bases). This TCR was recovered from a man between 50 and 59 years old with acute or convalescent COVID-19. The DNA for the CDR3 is TGTGCCAGCAACCCCGGGAGACTACAAGAGACCCAGTACTTC. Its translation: CASNPGRLQETQYF.